This T cell receptor (beta chain) was captured by sequencing in a study of T cell responses to AZD1222 COVID-19 vaccine. General study points: Most donors were white British and more were female, and clonal diversity was possibly underestimated.

The CDR3 has 16 amino acids. CDR1 and CDR2 from the germline V gene are SGHAT and FQNNGV. V was shortened by 3 bases and J by 1 base, with 15 bases between the two germline ends. Note on this clone: Its antigen is not identified.

Generated by immunoSEQ multiplex PCR, the TCRdb table keeps only in-frame clones and is missing some. The data contain approximately 120,000 clones, about nine tenths of them singletons. The chain combines TRBV11-2 with TRBJ1-2; D may be TRBD1 (6 bases). The input for sequencing was peripheral blood, taken on day 0 of AZD1222 vaccination. The sequence was obtained from an adult in good health. The CDR3 region has the DNA TGTGCCAGCAGCTTTGGGGGCAGTCCTAATAACTATGGCTACACCTTC. Its translation: CASSFGGSPNNYGYTF.